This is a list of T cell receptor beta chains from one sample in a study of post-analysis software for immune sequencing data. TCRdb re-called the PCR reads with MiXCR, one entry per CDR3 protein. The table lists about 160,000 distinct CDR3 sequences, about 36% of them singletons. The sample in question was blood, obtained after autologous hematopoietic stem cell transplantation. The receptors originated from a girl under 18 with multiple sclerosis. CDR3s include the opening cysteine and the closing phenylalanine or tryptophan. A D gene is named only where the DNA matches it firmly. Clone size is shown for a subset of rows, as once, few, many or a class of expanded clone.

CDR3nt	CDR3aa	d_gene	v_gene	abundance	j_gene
TGTGCCAGCAGCCAGGGACAGTTTGGAGCTTTCTTT	CASSQGQFGAFF	TRBD1	TRBV4-2	.	TRBJ1-1
TGTGCCAGCAGCGTACGTGACAGGGGTAGAATCGGGGAGCTGTTTTTT	CASSVRDRGRIGELFF	TRBD1	TRBV9	few	TRBJ2-2
TGTGCCAGCAGCTCACAGGGAGCTAACTATGGCTACACCTTC	CASSSQGANYGYTF	.	TRBV7-2	many	TRBJ1-2
TGCAGTGCTAGGAAAGAGGGACAGGGCTTTCAACCCCTCCACTTT	CSARKEGQGFQPLHF	TRBD1	TRBV20-1	many	TRBJ1-6
TGTGCCAGCAGCCGGACAGGGGTCGGGGATCCCTACGAGCAGTACTTC	CASSRTGVGDPYEQYF	TRBD1	TRBV7-9	.	TRBJ2-7
TGCAGTGCTAGGGGACTAGCGGGAGGAGGAGAGCAGTACTTC	CSARGLAGGGEQYF	TRBD2	TRBV20-1	.	TRBJ2-7
TGCAGTGCTGGAGGGAGGGCCGTCAATGAGCAGTTCTTC	CSAGGRAVNEQFF	TRBD2	TRBV20-1	.	TRBJ2-1
TGTGCCAGCAGTTTAGTAGGCGGAGTAGTCAGGGATTGGAATGAGCAGTTCTTC	CASSLVGGVVRDWNEQFF	.	TRBV12-3/TRBV12-4	few	TRBJ2-1
TGCAGTGCTACCCAGTCGCAGGGGTTCCCTGAAGCTTTCTTT	CSATQSQGFPEAFF	.	TRBV20-1	few	TRBJ1-1
TGTGCCAGAAGTGAAGCGGGAGGGCCATTGGGCACAGATACGCAGTATTTT	CARSEAGGPLGTDTQYF	TRBD2	TRBV2	.	TRBJ2-3
TGCAGCGTGGAGCCGGACAGCAACACTGAAGCTTTCTTT	CSVEPDSNTEAFF	.	TRBV29-1	.	TRBJ1-1
TGTGCCAGCAGTTTAGGCCTGGGCTACAAGCAGTACTTC	CASSLGLGYKQYF	.	TRBV12-3/TRBV12-4	.	TRBJ2-7
TGCAGCGTTGATAAGGGACAGGGGTGGACTGAAGCTTTCTTT	CSVDKGQGWTEAFF	TRBD1	TRBV29-1	.	TRBJ1-1
TGTGCCAGCAGCCAAGGACTAGCGGGCTCCTACGAGCAGTACTTC	CASSQGLAGSYEQYF	TRBD2	TRBV3-1	few	TRBJ2-7